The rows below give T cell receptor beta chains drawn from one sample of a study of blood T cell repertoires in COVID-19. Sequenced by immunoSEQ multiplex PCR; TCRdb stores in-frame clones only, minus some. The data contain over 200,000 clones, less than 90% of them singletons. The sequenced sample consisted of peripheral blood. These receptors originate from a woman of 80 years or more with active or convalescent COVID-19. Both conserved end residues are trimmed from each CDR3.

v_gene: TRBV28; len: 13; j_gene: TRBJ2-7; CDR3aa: ASSFPGQGRYEQY
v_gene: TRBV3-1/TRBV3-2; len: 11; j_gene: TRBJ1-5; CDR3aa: ASRYIERQPQH
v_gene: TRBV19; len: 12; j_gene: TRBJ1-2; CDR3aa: ASSPTGLLYGYT
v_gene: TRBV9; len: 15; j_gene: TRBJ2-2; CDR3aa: ASSVTTSGRATGELF
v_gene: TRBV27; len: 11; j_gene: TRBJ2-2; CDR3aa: ASSLGRFRELF
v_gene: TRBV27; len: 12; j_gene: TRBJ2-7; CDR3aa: ASTRTGGSYEQY
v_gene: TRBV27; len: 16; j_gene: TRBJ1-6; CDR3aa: ASSPVDRGNRYNSPLH
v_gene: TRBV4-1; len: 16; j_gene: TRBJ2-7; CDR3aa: ASSQAPSPTGNSYEQY
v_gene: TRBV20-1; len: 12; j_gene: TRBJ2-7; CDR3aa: SASLQSKDYEQY
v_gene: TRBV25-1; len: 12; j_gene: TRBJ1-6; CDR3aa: ASSSETYNSPLH
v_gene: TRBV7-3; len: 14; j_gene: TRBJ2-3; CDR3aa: ASSKDGQGGTDTQY
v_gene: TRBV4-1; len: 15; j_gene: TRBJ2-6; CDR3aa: ASSQDTVSSGANVLT
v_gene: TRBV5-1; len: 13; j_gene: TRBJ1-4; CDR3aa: ASSFDSVLNEKLF
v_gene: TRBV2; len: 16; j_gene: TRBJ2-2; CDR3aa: ASSEDLVGGANTGELF
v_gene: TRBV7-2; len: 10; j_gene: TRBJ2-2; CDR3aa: ASSLSYGELF
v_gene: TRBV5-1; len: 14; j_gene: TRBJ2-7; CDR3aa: ASSFQGNLRYYEQY
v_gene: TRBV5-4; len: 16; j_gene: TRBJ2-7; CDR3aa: ASSLAGGLPGGPYEQY
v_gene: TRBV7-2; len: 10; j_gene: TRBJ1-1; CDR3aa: ASSFPGYEAF
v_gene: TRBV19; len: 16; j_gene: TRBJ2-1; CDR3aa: ASSIEYRTGLDYNEQF
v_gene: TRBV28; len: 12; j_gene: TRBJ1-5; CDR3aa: ASSAGTVNQPQH
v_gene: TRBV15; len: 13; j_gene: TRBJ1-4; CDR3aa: ATSRESQAPGQAF
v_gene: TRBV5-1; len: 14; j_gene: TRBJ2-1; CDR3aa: ASSPEGTGGNNEQF
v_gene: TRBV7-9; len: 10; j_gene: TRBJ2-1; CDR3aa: ASSFGQGSAF
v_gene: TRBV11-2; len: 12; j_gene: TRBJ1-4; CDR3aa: ASSFGAGGEKLF
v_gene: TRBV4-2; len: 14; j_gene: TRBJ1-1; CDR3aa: ASSPGQGAWNTEAF
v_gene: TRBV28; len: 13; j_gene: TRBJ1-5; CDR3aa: ASSATGGFYQPQH
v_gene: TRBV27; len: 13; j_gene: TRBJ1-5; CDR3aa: ASSLQGKSNQPQH
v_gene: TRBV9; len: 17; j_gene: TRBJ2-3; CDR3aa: ASSTEGVHIKKVSDTQY
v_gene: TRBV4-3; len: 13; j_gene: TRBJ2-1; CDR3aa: ASSWDRDSYNEQF
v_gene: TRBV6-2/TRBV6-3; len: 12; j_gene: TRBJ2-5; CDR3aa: ASSYTSDLETQY
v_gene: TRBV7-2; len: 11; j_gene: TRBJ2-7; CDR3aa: ASSLVEEYEQY
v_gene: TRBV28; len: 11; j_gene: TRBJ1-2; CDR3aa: ASSLKRTYGYT
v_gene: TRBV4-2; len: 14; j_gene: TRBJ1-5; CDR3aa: ASSPGGDGSNQPQH
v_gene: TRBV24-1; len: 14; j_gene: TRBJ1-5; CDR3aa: ATSGEMDRPNQPQH
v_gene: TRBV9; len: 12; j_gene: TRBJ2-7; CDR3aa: ASSPLIESGEQY
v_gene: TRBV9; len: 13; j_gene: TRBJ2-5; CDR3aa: ASSGTGYPQETQY
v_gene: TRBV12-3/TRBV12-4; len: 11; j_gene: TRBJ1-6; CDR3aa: ASSLQERSPLH
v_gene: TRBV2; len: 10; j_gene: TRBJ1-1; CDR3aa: ASGLWDTEAF
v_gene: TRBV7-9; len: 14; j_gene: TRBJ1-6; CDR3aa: ASSWGTGATNSPLH
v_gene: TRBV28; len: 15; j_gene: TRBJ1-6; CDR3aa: ASIGRDQGARNSPLH